This record looks at one T cell receptor beta chain sequence and its context. As originally analysed: Estimation of nucleated cell counts was performed using reference gene primer amplification. Assay used: immunoSEQ multiplex PCR; TCRdb lists only in-frame clones, some missing. Clone size and the V and J calls come from that table; the DNA yielded D and trimming. The sample holds under 250,000 clones, around four fifths seen once. This record belongs to a study of blood T cell repertoires in COVID-19. Study-wide background: The United States, Italy and Spain supplied acute and convalescent COVID-19 samples. Sample material is recorded as cDNA or gDNA derived from T cells, B-cell-depleted T cells, or PBMCs.

The sample consisted of peripheral blood. This receptor was identified in a middle-aged man with active or convalescent COVID-19.

CDR3 nucleotide sequence: TGCAGCGTTGGGACAGGGAATCAGTATGGCTACACCTTC. Encoded protein: CSVGTGNQYGYTF. V usage is TRBV29-1 and J usage is TRBJ1-2; 8 bases fit TRBD1. Unmatched junction bases numbered 6, after V lost 4 bases and J lost 5 bases. CDR3 length: 13 amino acids. The germline gives CDR1 SQVTM, CDR2 ANQGSEA.